This record covers a single T cell receptor beta chain. This specimen comes from a study of cytomegalovirus exposure and HLA in healthy donors. Separation from the roughly 700-subject first cohort characterized the 120-subject validation cohort, to which the donors belonged. Trimming cost V 5 bases and J 10 bases, with 9 bases left between them. Per the germline V gene, CDR1 is MNHEY and CDR2 is SVGAGI. The CDR3 consists of 12 residues. Only in-frame clones appear in the TCRdb table, and some are missing; sequencing was by immunoSEQ multiplex PCR. This sample has about 160,000 clones, with approximately 81% found just once.

The sample was PBMCs. This sequence originates from a man aged 25 to 45 in good health and CMV-seropositive. J is TRBJ1-6 and V is TRBV6-5; D gene unclear. CDR3 loop: CASSPQSSPLHF. The CDR3 DNA follows: TGTGCCAGCAGTCCCCAGTCCTCACCCCTCCACTTT.